Sequencing of this T cell receptor (beta chain) was carried out in a study of blood T cell repertoires in COVID-19. Across the study: T cells, B-cell-depleted T cells, or PBMCs supplied cDNA or gDNA.

As handled by the study authors: The assay estimated nucleated cells by amplifying reference gene primers. Profiled with immunoSEQ multiplex PCR; TCRdb holds only in-frame clones, not every one. V and J calls and clone size are those listed in that table; D and trimming were worked out from the DNA. The sample yields more than 350,000 clones, about 88% seen once. V gave up 2 bases and J gave up 2 bases; unmatched junction bases: 6. The CDR3 is 15 amino acids. Germline V gives CDR1 MNHEY, CDR2 SVGAGI. Participants spanned ages about 18 to 89 years and resided in 20 to 30 US areas. People in the exposed group encountered a COVID-19 case within 2 weeks before entering the study.

V and J are TRBV6-5 and TRBJ2-7; 7 bases map to TRBD2. The source material was PBMCs or T cells enriched from blood (not recorded which). The TCR originated in a woman younger than 30 who had been exposed to COVID-19. This chain's CDR3 is CASSYGHGGTYEQYF. DNA for the CDR3: TGTGCCAGCAGTTACGGGCACGGGGGGACCTACGAGCAGTACTTC.